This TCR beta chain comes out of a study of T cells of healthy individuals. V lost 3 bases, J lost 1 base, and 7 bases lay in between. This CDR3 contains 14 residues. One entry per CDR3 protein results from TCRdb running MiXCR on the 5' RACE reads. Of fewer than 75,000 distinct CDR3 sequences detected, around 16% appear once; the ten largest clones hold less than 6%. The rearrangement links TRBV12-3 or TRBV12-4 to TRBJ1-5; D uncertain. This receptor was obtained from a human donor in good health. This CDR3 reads CASSLMDSNQPQHF. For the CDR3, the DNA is TGTGCCAGCAGTTTGATGGACAGCAATCAGCCCCAGCATTTT.